This paragraph reports one T cell receptor beta chain. This record belongs to a study of beta chain features in type 1 diabetes. Germline V gene lookup returns CDR1 SGHDT and CDR2 YYEEEE. V lost 6 bases, J lost 13 bases, and 13 bases stayed unmatched. The CDR3 is made up of 12 amino acids. Reverse transcribing all isolated RNA meant expressed TCRB transcripts were sequenced. Profiling relied on immunoSEQ multiplex PCR, and the TCRdb table lists in-frame clones only, not all of them. The sample holds 330,000 or so clones, 14% seen once. This clonotype originated in a man between 25 and 39 years old in good health. Sequencing was carried out using central memory CD4+ T cells from blood. The chain combines TRBV5-6 with TRBJ2-7, with 7 bases lining up with TRBD2. CDR3 coding DNA: TGTGCCAGCACGGTGGGACCGGGACTAATTTACTTC. Translated: CASTVGPGLIYF.